This TCR beta chain is drawn from a study of cytomegalovirus exposure and HLA in healthy donors (dated by TCRdb to the late 2010s). Looking at the study overall: According to an earlier analysis of a few hundred of the donors, about 179 million T cells yielded 100 million or so unique TCR beta sequences and 276 Gb of sequence data. The later analysis used no new phenotypic data to find candidate immune exposures, relying instead on TCR beta sequences and their occurrence across donors. Across 300 to 400 genotyped donors of the cohort, an average of about 200,000 unique TCR beta nucleotide sequences per donor were sequenced, and roughly 18% of those sequences were non-productive. The number of donors typed differed by locus, with 629-630 for A, B, C, DRB1 and DQB1, 522 for DQA1, about 610 for DPA1, and over 400 for DPB1. The study aimed to test whether cataloging public T cell receptors could reveal signatures of past pathogen exposure. Both class I and class II loci were covered by HLA typing, at four-digit resolution. A later genetic analysis used genome-wide SNP genotypes for 398 of the 666 donors, treating that subset as a discovery cohort. The study combined high-throughput TCR immunosequencing, statistical association of individual TCRs with disease status, and machine learning to predict cytomegalovirus infection status. Four or five DR-DQ haplotypes were handled as single units for association and clustering because linkage in the cohort was strong. A later analysis re-examined previously published TCR beta repertoires from roughly 720 donors and added high-resolution HLA genotyping to investigate patterns of TCR occurrence. About 280 gigabases of sequencing data and tens of millions of unique TCR sequences made up an early release that covered several hundred HLA-typed donors. Donor age, sex, ethnicity and CMV serostatus were compiled alongside the repertoire data. Along with the roughly 610-subject first cohort, a separate validation cohort of 120 different subjects was used. All discovery cohort repertoires had been generated on a single sequencing platform. Of the 300 to 450 genotyped donors, approximately 80% were placed in the genetic ancestry cluster associated with self-reported Caucasian donors. The study profiled the T cell repertoires of fewer than 850 subjects by immunosequencing and related them to cytomegalovirus serostatus. In an earlier analysis of 550 to 700 of the donors, high-throughput TCR beta sequencing was used to judge whether each TCR beta V gene segment behaved as functional or pseudogenic. Beyond this particular receptor, the publication reports: In a later genetic analysis, a missense DCLRE1C variant was associated with V-gene and J-gene trimming of TCR beta chains, and the association was replicated in an independent cohort. In a later analysis, 15,000 to 20,000 TCR beta sequences were associated with specific HLA alleles at a false discovery rate of 0.05. In vitro tests confirmed that a few of the cytomegalovirus-associated TCR beta chains recognize cytomegalovirus antigens. The classifier was reported to diagnose cytomegalovirus status with high specificity and sensitivity in both the original cohort and the validation cohort. Correlated functional status among segregating V segments might reflect linkage disequilibrium, but an unknown experimental factor could not be ruled out. Most TCR sequences were observed very rarely across donors, whereas some public TCRs were present in many individuals. In a later analysis, most CMV-associated TCR beta chains were found to appear HLA-restricted, with HLA associations seemingly driven largely by CMV exposure. For the cohort, immune exposure information was limited to CMV serostatus. The authors suggested that the approach could potentially be generalized to other disease states and immunological phenotypes. The study listed 170 or so TCR beta chains as associated with cytomegalovirus. Because counts were too low, seventeen rarely observed V segments, including chromosome 9 orphons, were left out of the earlier analysis of about 620 of the donors. In a later analysis, the rate of TCR association differed among HLA loci, with DRB1 alleles having the most associated TCRs and HLA-C alleles having the fewest. A later genetic analysis reported fewer N-insertions in productive TCRs among donors in an Asian-associated ancestry cluster than the roughly 700-donor mean. The 87-base-pair reads could not distinguish some IMGT-functional V segments, including TRBV6-2 and TRBV6-3, so those segments were excluded. In a later analysis, HLA-associated TCR beta chains were found to be more clonally expanded and to have lower generation probabilities than equally common non-associated chains. In an earlier analysis of several hundred of the donors, most TCR beta V segments were observed in productive rearrangements about 87% or about 30% of the time, broadly matching IMGT annotations. A cluster of highly shared sequence variants was judged likely to represent a technical artifact of the sequencing pipeline. The presence/absence analyses assumed that sequencing depth was roughly uniform across donors, and that assumption may not be true. Assigning TCR associations to individual alleles was difficult when HLA alleles, especially DR and DQ, strongly co-occurred. Because HLA typing was unavailable for some donors at each locus, only the typed subset was used in association tests. According to a later analysis, parvovirus B19, influenza, CMV and Epstein-Barr virus appeared linked to several top co-occurrence clusters. This cohort had only TCR beta chains sequenced, and the lack of alpha or paired-chain data limited which features could be detected. A further reported finding was that TCR beta sequences accurately predicted the HLA-A and HLA-B alleles for most subjects in the first cohort.

Relative to germline, V is 3 bases shorter and J is 9 bases shorter, with 8 bases between their ends. For CDR1 and CDR2, the germline V gene lists SQVTM and ANQGSEA. From the cysteine up to the phenylalanine, the CDR3 has a length of 10 residues. CDR3 DNA is the only sequence kept; it has 30 bases, read in frame from the first base. The cohort comprised 666 healthy bone marrow donors. Cohort members were all nominally healthy when sampled, although unrecorded immune exposures were likely present. The donor was CMV seronegative and was included in the group of 352 seronegative cohort members. Every donor gave a peripheral blood sample, and the peripheral blood mononuclear cells from that sample were used for TCR beta sequencing. The Qiagen DNeasy Blood Extraction Kit was used to extract genomic DNA from the blood cell samples. The library was obtained by the immunoSEQ multiplex PCR assay. For the multiplex PCR, a mixture combining 60 forward primers for TCR Vbeta segments and 13 reverse primers for TCR Jbeta segments was used. Amplification of the CDR3 region of rearranged TCR beta genes was performed with a multiplex PCR assay on genomic DNA. Amplified TCR beta libraries were sequenced as 87-base-pair reads on the Illumina HiSeq System. Regarding the original processing steps: A later analysis counted tens of millions of unique TCR beta chains across the 650 to 700 repertoires, and some 11 million of these chains were shared by at least two donors. Raw reads were error-corrected and collapsed into unique sequences by a nearest-neighbor algorithm in which closely related sequences were merged to remove PCR and sequencing errors. V, D and J gene segments were assigned by aligning CDR3 sequences to IMGT reference sequences. For a sequence to be retained, at least a six-nucleotide match to both a V gene segment and a J gene segment was required. Rearrangements were classified as productive when the CDR3 lacked stop codons and remained in frame with V and J, and all other rearrangements were classified as non-productive. Following IMGT convention, CDR3 was defined as the stretch from the second conserved V-encoded cysteine to the conserved J-encoded phenylalanine. In an earlier analysis of more than 550 of the donors, sequences lacking an unambiguous match to a single V gene segment were excluded. In an earlier analysis of 587 of the donors, a V segment was called functional when productive rearrangements were above 56.7%, and segregating when the standard deviation between donors exceeded 5%. A statistical classification framework was built to diagnose cytomegalovirus status from the catalog of TCR beta chain sequences. In a later analysis, V and J genes were assigned by comparing TCR nucleotide sequences against IMGT/GENE-DB human TR gene sequences. In a later analysis, CDR3 sequences and most-parsimonious VDJ recombination scenarios were assigned using the TCRdist pipeline. In a later analysis, each TCR beta chain was defined by its CDR3 amino acid sequence together with its V-gene family, and reads without a unique V-gene family were excluded. As a way to deal with suspected cross-contamination and a sequencing artifact, a later analysis dropped 450 to 600 nucleotide sequences that were highly shared and had low generation probability. For each public chain, a later analysis derived a clonal expansion index from normalized ranks of inferred template counts within each repertoire. Generation probabilities in a later analysis came from a VDJ recombination model fitted to out-of-frame rearrangements, and those results were checked against IGoR. A later analysis scored TCR-TCR, TCR-HLA and TCR-CMV co-occurrence with hypergeometric tests, applying a repertoire-size bias correction to TCR pairs. A later analysis estimated false discovery rates by permuting HLA or CMV assignments 20 times. A later analysis grouped co-occurring TCRs with DBSCAN, adding TCRdist sequence similarity when clustering within HLA-allele-positive subsets. Repertoires with fewer than 30,000 or more than 120,000 public chains were left out of co-occurrence clustering, as were several repertoires with anomalous nucleotide sharing. TCRdb carries this immuneACCESS record with in-frame sequences only. Its versions omit some clonotypes, under half of them owing to an unresolved V gene in the studies checked, with the rest unexplained. The V and J calls and clone size are taken from that table; D and trimming were inferred from the DNA. The sample table lists 110,000 to 150,000 clones, 60% to 80% of them with a count of one. Approximately 5% of the sample is taken by the ten largest.

With respect to this clone: The clone's antigen remains unknown. One base away there is no much larger clone; base qualities are not given.

The sequence derives from a woman aged 45-65 years in good health and CMV-seronegative. The sequence joins TRBV29-1 to TRBJ1-2, with the D segment identity uncertain. The sample consisted of PBMCs. This receptor carries the CDR3 CSVDADRYTF. The DNA sequence is given as TGCAGCGTTGACGCGGATCGCTACACCTTC.